This TCR beta chain came from a study of blood T cell repertoires in COVID-19 (dated by TCRdb to 2018 to 2021). Context from the whole study: ImmuneRACE Cohort 3 recovered participants were defined by two consecutive negative NP/OP PCR tests, healthcare professional clearance, or symptom resolution. The repertoires were made available in a free public database intended to serve as a resource for research on the immune response to SARS-CoV-2. Where available, HLA class I and class II types were obtained from metadata supplied by the sample provider rather than from assay-based typing. The samples were drawn from the first 160 participants of the ongoing ImmuneRACE study and from roughly 1,300 subjects provided by 6 global collaborators. Subjects who had been exposed to COVID-19, were actively infected with it, or had recovered from it provided the deeply sampled blood TCRbeta repertoires that made up the dataset. The material from the prospective study consisted of cDNA or gDNA derived from T cells, B-cell-depleted T cells, or PBMCs. Samples covering the acute and convalescent phases of COVID-19 were provided by collaborators in the United States, Italy and Spain. Sample metadata almost always included a de-identified subject ID, COVID-19 status, age in years and sex. Study-wide conclusions, independent of this receptor: The quantity of clinical and demographic metadata differed by source and by participant and was supplied without curation.

Regarding this clone: Its antigen remains unidentified. Base qualities are not provided; no much larger clone lies one nucleotide away.

The cysteine opens and the phenylalanine closes a CDR3 of 15 amino acids. CDR3 DNA only is kept here, 45 bases in frame from base 1. V loses 6 bases at its end and J loses 6 bases; junction bases beyond the gene matches: 12. Taken from the germline V gene (reference sequence), the CDR1 and CDR2 loops are LGHDT and YNNKEL. Participants in the prospective study were enrolled through a virtual design, were aged roughly 18 to 100 years, and lived in some 24 United States geographic areas. In the prospective study, participants were assigned to cohorts based on the clinical history participants reported in a screening survey and a study questionnaire. In the prospective study, mobile phlebotomists collected whole blood, serum and a nasopharyngeal or oropharyngeal swab from each participant. Participants in the prospective study had the option to provide additional blood draws and questionnaires over a roughly 2-month period. Before DNA extraction, prospective study blood samples were shipped either frozen or at room temperature.

TCRbeta CDR3 regions were amplified from genomic DNA using the immunoSEQ Assay, a bias-controlled multiplex PCR. On the study's bioinformatics: Within the assay, amplification of reference gene primers was used to estimate how many nucleated cells each sample contained. To quantify the absolute abundance of each unique TCRbeta CDR3 rearrangement, sequence reads were collapsed and filtered. For each sample, productive Simpson clonality was calculated as the square root of Simpson's diversity index across productive rearrangements. TCRdb stores this immuneACCESS table with in-frame sequences only. Part of the clones is absent; in the studies checked, under half of the shortfall reflects unresolved V genes, and no reason is known for the rest. V, J and clone size are taken as reported in that table, and D and trimming were inferred from the DNA itself. A total of approximately 140,000 clones appear in this sample, roughly 84% of them only once. The top ten clones comprise 3.5% to 5% of the sample.

Sequencing was carried out using PBMCs or T cells enriched from blood (not recorded which). The sequence is built from TRBV3-1 (or the pseudogene TRBV3-2) and TRBJ2-7; the junction holds 9 bases that match TRBD2. The sequence derives from a man between 45 and 60 years old in a cohort exposed to, infected with or recovered from COVID-19 (not recorded which). Here the CDR3 is given as CASSHQWREGAEQYF. The DNA sequence is as follows: TGTGCCAGCAGTCACCAGTGGCGGGAGGGGGCCGAGCAGTACTTC.